The table lists the clone carrying this TCR beta chain with many counts. Its target is not known. The library tagged each cDNA molecule with unique molecular identifiers. TCRdb fed the RACE reads into MiXCR, producing one record per CDR3 protein. The sample shows about 290,000 distinct CDR3 sequences, roughly 8% of them seen only once. Trimming cost V 0 bases and J 4 bases, with 6 bases left between them. The germline CDR1 and CDR2 sequences are SGHDN and FVKESK. The CDR3 spans 13 residues. The time point was: pre-sensitization, week 0. The treatment: therapeutic diphenylcyclopropenone sensitization with weekly scalp DPC. This record comes from a study of human T cells and chemical hapten exposure. Overall study: Weekly administration of diphenylcyclopropenone to the scalp of patients continued throughout the roughly 26-week study. Whole-study results and caveats: Controls formed significantly fewer large CDR3 similarity clusters than expanded TCRs did.

Sequenced material: whole blood, taken in connection with sensitization to the hapten diphenylcyclopropenone (DPC). J is TRBJ1-2 and V is TRBV14, with unresolved D. The sequence was collected from a man aged 18 to 30 with alopecia areata. Some clones in this sample may be carry-over from other donors' samples. DNA for the CDR3: TGTGCCAGCAGCCAAGAAGCAGGCTATGGCTACACCTTC. Protein product: CASSQEAGYGYTF.